The rows below give T cell receptor beta chains drawn from one sample of a study of T cell changes during pregnancy in multiple sclerosis. Assay used: immunoSEQ multiplex PCR; TCRdb lists only in-frame clones, some missing. The sample shows about 92,000 clones, about 92% of them seen only once. The material sequenced was peripheral blood, taken in the first trimester of pregnancy. The receptors derive from a female donor with multiple sclerosis, enrolled in a pregnancy study. Both conserved end residues are part of each CDR3. The D gene is left open where the match is weak. Only part of the rows carry a size: once, few, many, or a class if the clone is expanded.

NA | TRBJ1-1 | TRBV25-1 | NA | CASSDLTMMNTEAFF | TGTGCCAGCAGTGATTTAACAATGATGAACACTGAAGCTTTCTTT
once | TRBJ1-5 | TRBV29-1 | NA | CSVESGGLGPQHF | TGCAGCGTTGAATCGGGGGGTCTGGGGCCCCAGCATTTT
NA | TRBJ1-5 | TRBV4-2 | NA | CASSQSGADQPQHF | TGTGCCAGCAGCCAATCAGGGGCAGATCAGCCCCAGCATTTT
NA | TRBJ2-7 | TRBV30 | NA | CAWSVPGAGRMSYEQYF | TGTGCCTGGAGTGTACCAGGGGCAGGGCGGATGTCCTACGAGCAGTACTTC
NA | TRBJ2-2 | TRBV19 | NA | CASSMGKNTGELFF | TGTGCCAGTAGTATGGGCAAAAACACCGGGGAGCTGTTTTTT
NA | TRBJ1-1 | TRBV30 | NA | CAWASALGTEAFF | TGTGCCTGGGCCAGCGCTCTAGGCACTGAAGCTTTCTTT
NA | TRBJ1-5 | TRBV7-8 | NA | CASSLDGAANQPQHF | TGTGCCAGCAGCTTAGACGGCGCGGCCAATCAGCCCCAGCATTTT
once | TRBJ1-2 | TRBV19 | TRBD1 | CASLQTGLNYGYTF | TGTGCCAGCCTGCAGACAGGGCTAAACTATGGCTACACCTTC
NA | TRBJ2-2 | TRBV2 | NA | CASSVARGTGELFF | TGTGCCAGCAGTGTCGCTAGAGGTACCGGGGAGCTGTTTTTT
NA | TRBJ2-1 | TRBV19 | NA | CASSIQFTLSRGFNEQFF | TGTGCCAGTAGTATTCAGTTCACCCTCTCGCGGGGCTTCAATGAGCAGTTCTTC